A selection of T cell receptor beta chains follows, all from one sample in a study of CD8 T cells in Susac syndrome. One entry per CDR3 protein results from TCRdb running MiXCR on the immunoSEQ multiplex PCR reads. The repertoire consists of 350,000 to 550,000 distinct CDR3 sequences, with more than 80% occurring once and the leading ten covering about 0.12%. The sequenced sample consisted of CD8+ T cells from PBMCs. Every receptor here comes from a human donor with multiple sclerosis. Each CDR3 is given with its conserved first and last residue. A D gene is named only where the DNA matches it firmly. For some rows the clone size is stated as once, few or many, or as a class when expanded; others skip it.

cdr3_length	j_call	v_call	d_call	clone_size	cdr3_nt	cdr3_aa
15	TRBJ1-2	TRBV4-2	-	few	TGTGCCAGCAGCCAAGAGCCGGGCGTTAACTATGGCTACACCTTC	CASSQEPGVNYGYTF
16	TRBJ1-5	TRBV4-1	TRBD1	-	TGCGCCAGCAGCCCACTGGAAGGACAGGAGGATCAGCCCCAGCATTTT	CASSPLEGQEDQPQHF
13	TRBJ1-1	TRBV27	-	-	TGTGCCAGCAGTTTTGGGGCGGGCACTGAAGCTTTCTTT	CASSFGAGTEAFF
13	TRBJ1-5	TRBV28	-	-	TGTGCCAGCAGTTCCGCCCCACGGTTAGCCCAGCATTTT	CASSSAPRLAQHF
16	TRBJ2-7	TRBV27	TRBD1	-	TGTGCCAGCAGTCCCGGGACAGGGCTACGAGGTCACGAGCAGTACTTC	CASSPGTGLRGHEQYF
13	TRBJ1-2	TRBV29-1	-	once	TGCAGCGTTGAACAGGGAGACTACTATGGCTACACCTTC	CSVEQGDYYGYTF
14	TRBJ2-2	TRBV10-1	TRBD1	-	TGCGCCAGCAGCCGCGGGACAGGGACCGGGGAGCTGTTTTTT	CASSRGTGTGELFF
15	TRBJ2-2	TRBV20-1	TRBD1	-	TGCAGTGCTAGAGTCGAAGACAGGGCCACCGGGGAGCTGTTTTTT	CSARVEDRATGELFF
12	TRBJ1-1	TRBV20-1	-	-	TGCAGTGCTAGATCTACGGCGCCTGAAGCTTTCTTT	CSARSTAPEAFF
15	TRBJ1-1	TRBV7-8	-	-	TGTGCCAGCAGCTTAGAGTTCGGTTGGGGCACTGAAGCTTTCTTT	CASSLEFGWGTEAFF
13	TRBJ1-1	TRBV13	-	-	TGTGCCAGCAGTTCTGAGGGGAACACTGAAGCTTTCTTT	CASSSEGNTEAFF
17	TRBJ2-3	TRBV28	TRBD1	-	TGTGCCAGCAGCGCCCTAAATCGACAGGGAATGTTGGAGACGCAGTATTTT	CASSALNRQGMLETQYF
10	TRBJ2-3	TRBV7-9	-	-	TGTGCCAGCTCTGTTCATACGCAGTATTTT	CASSVHTQYF
13	TRBJ2-5	TRBV30	-	once	TGTGCCTGGAGTGTAGGTTTCGGGGAGACCCAGTACTTC	CAWSVGFGETQYF
14	TRBJ2-7	TRBV30	TRBD1	-	TGTGCCTGGATAGGACAGGAAAGTGACTACGAGCAGTACTTC	CAWIGQESDYEQYF
11	TRBJ2-1	TRBV2	-	-	TGTGCCAGCAATGAATTTAGCAATTGGTTCTTC	CASNEFSNWFF
16	TRBJ1-5	TRBV4-1	-	-	TGCGCCAGCAGCCCGCGACAGGCACAGTCGAATCAGCCCCAGCATTTT	CASSPRQAQSNQPQHF
12	TRBJ2-7	TRBV20-1	-	few	TGCAGTGCCTGGACCCGGTCCTACGAGCAGTACTTC	CSAWTRSYEQYF
13	TRBJ2-7	TRBV11-2	-	few	TGTGCCAGCAGCATGTTTACAGGATACGAGCAGTACTTC	CASSMFTGYEQYF
14	TRBJ1-1	TRBV5-1	TRBD1	-	TGCGCCAGCAGCGCCAGGGGGTTTGAGACTGAAGCTTTCTTT	CASSARGFETEAFF
13	TRBJ1-1	TRBV30	-	few	TGTGCCTGGAGCCTTGGGGGGTCGGCTGAAGCTTTCTTT	CAWSLGGSAEAFF
15	TRBJ2-2	TRBV6-1	-	-	TGTGCCAGCAGTGAATCGGATTGGAACACCGGGGAGCTGTTTTTT	CASSESDWNTGELFF
17	TRBJ2-2	TRBV7-6	TRBD1	-	TGTGCCAGCAGCTTACCCCGGACAGGGGCGAACACCGGGGAGCTGTTTTTT	CASSLPRTGANTGELFF
15	TRBJ2-3	TRBV27	TRBD2	-	TGTGCCAGCAGTCCTTTAGCGGGGCTCACAGATACGCAGTATTTT	CASSPLAGLTDTQYF
15	TRBJ1-5	TRBV20-1	-	-	TGCAGTGCTAGAGATCCGAATCAGGCCAATCAGCCCCAGCATTTT	CSARDPNQANQPQHF
16	TRBJ1-3	TRBV20-1	-	-	TGCAGTGCTAGACATGAGGGCGGAGCCTCTGGAAACACCATATATTTT	CSARHEGGASGNTIYF
14	TRBJ2-7	TRBV30	TRBD1	-	TGTGCCTGGAATTCAGGGGGCACCGGCTACGAGCAGTACTTC	CAWNSGGTGYEQYF
15	TRBJ1-2	TRBV19	TRBD1	-	TGTGCCAGTCGGGAATACAGGGGGAATAACTATGGCTACACCTTC	CASREYRGNNYGYTF
15	TRBJ1-1	TRBV30	-	-	TGTGCCTGGCGGAACACGGGACTCCAGGGGACTGAAGCTTTCTTT	CAWRNTGLQGTEAFF
15	TRBJ2-3	TRBV13	-	-	TGTGCCAGCGGCGAGGCAGGGGATTATTCAGATACGCAGTATTTT	CASGEAGDYSDTQYF
14	TRBJ2-7	TRBV27	TRBD1	-	TGTGCCAGCAGTTTCCAGGACAGGGGTTACGAGCAGTACTTC	CASSFQDRGYEQYF
17	TRBJ2-1	TRBV19	TRBD2	-	TGTGCCAGTAGTATAAGGACTAGCGGGGGGGCCTACAATGAGCAGTTCTTC	CASSIRTSGGAYNEQFF
15	TRBJ1-6	TRBV4-1	-	-	TGCGCCAGCAGCCAAGAATTCCTGGGGGGTTCACCCCTCCACTTT	CASSQEFLGGSPLHF
14	TRBJ2-1	TRBV11-2	TRBD2	-	TGTGCCAGCAGCACCGGGACTAGCGGCAATGAGCAGTTCTTC	CASSTGTSGNEQFF
16	TRBJ2-1	TRBV27	TRBD1	-	TGTGCCAGCAGATTCTCCGGGACAGGGGTATACAATGAGCAGTTCTTC	CASRFSGTGVYNEQFF
15	TRBJ1-2	TRBV25-1	-	-	TGTGCCAGCAGTGATAAGATGGACCCTATCGATGGCTACACCTTC	CASSDKMDPIDGYTF
14	TRBJ2-7	TRBV27	-	few	TGTGCCAGCAGTTTATCGGGGGACTCCTACGAGCAGTACTTC	CASSLSGDSYEQYF
15	TRBJ2-3	TRBV7-6	-	-	TGTGCCAGCAGAATCTCAGCGCTCAGCACAGATACGCAGTATTTT	CASRISALSTDTQYF
16	TRBJ2-1	TRBV3-1	TRBD2	-	TGTGCCAGCAGCCAGGTAGCGGGAGGGACCTACAATGAGCAGTTCTTC	CASSQVAGGTYNEQFF
15	TRBJ1-2	TRBV4-1	-	-	TGCGCCAGCAGCCAAGTGAACTTAGGATCGGATGGCTACACCTTC	CASSQVNLGSDGYTF
16	TRBJ2-1	TRBV2	TRBD2	-	TGTGCCAGCACCGGAGCGGGAGGGTACTCCTACAATGAGCAGTTCTTC	CASTGAGGYSYNEQFF
16	TRBJ2-1	TRBV12-3/TRBV12-4	TRBD1	-	TGTGCCAGCAGTGCTAAACCGACAGGGACCTACAATGAGCAGTTCTTC	CASSAKPTGTYNEQFF
13	TRBJ2-7	TRBV30	TRBD1	-	TGTGCCTGGAGTAGGGACAGGGACTACGAGCAGTACTTC	CAWSRDRDYEQYF
16	TRBJ2-1	TRBV28	TRBD2	-	TGTGCCAGCAGCCATGATACTAGCGGGGTATACAATGAGCAGTTCTTC	CASSHDTSGVYNEQFF
15	TRBJ1-1	TRBV7-9	-	-	TGTGCCAGCAGCCCCCGGACAGCTCCAGACTTTGCAGCTTTCTTT	CASSPRTAPDFAAFF
15	TRBJ2-3	TRBV30	TRBD2	-	TGTGCCTGGAGTGTCGCGGGAGGTGGTTCAGATACGCAGTATTTT	CAWSVAGGGSDTQYF
17	TRBJ2-5	TRBV6-5	-	-	TGTGCCAGCAGTTACTCCTCCCGCGTGGCTTCATGGGAGACCCAGTACTTC	CASSYSSRVASWETQYF
13	TRBJ2-7	TRBV20-1	TRBD2	-	TGCAGTGCCATAGCGGGGACCTCCTACGAGCAGTACTTC	CSAIAGTSYEQYF
14	TRBJ2-1	TRBV27	-	-	TGTGCCAGCAGAGCCGGGGGGCCCCACAATGAGCAGTTCTTC	CASRAGGPHNEQFF